This entry lists 26 T cell receptor beta chains sequenced from one sample in a study of blood T cell repertoires in COVID-19. Libraries were prepared by immunoSEQ multiplex PCR; TCRdb keeps only in-frame clonotypes and omits some of them. Among over 150,000 clones listed, around 87% were seen once. The material sequenced was peripheral blood. The source is a woman aged 80 or older with COVID-19, enrolled during active disease.

The chain recombines TRBV18 with TRBJ2-7; 9 bases align to TRBD1. CDR3 length equals 15 residues. Per germline, CDR1 KGHSH and CDR2 LQKENI. The ends lost 4 bases at V and 4 bases at J; junction bases unmatched: 8. CDR3 protein: CASSQGQGMGYEQYF. The CDR3 DNA is TGTGCCAGCTCACAAGGACAGGGGATGGGATACGAGCAGTACTTC.

The chain joins TRBV28 to TRBJ1-4; 9 nucleotides line up with TRBD1. Germline V gene data show CDR1 as MDHEN and CDR2 as SYDVKM. CDR3 size: 16 residues. V was clipped by 3 bases and J by 6 bases; unmatched bases: 8. In nucleotides, the CDR3 is TGTGCCAGCAGTTTTTCACAGGGGGCAATGGATGAAAAACTGTTTTTT. Amino acids: CASSFSQGAMDEKLFF.

A few counts support this clone. The chain uses TRBV18 and TRBJ1-6; no reliable D call. V lost 1 base and J lost 10, with 23 bases in between. The CDR3 spans 18 residues. The V gene's germline CDR1 is KGHSH and CDR2 LQKENI. CDR3 nucleotide sequence: TGTGCCAGCTCACCACTAATTGGCGGTCTGGGTACCAAGTCACCCCTCCACTTT. Amino acids: CASSPLIGGLGTKSPLHF.

The gene calls are TRBV10-3 and TRBJ1-2; D remains unclear. Per germline, CDR1 ENHRY and CDR2 SYGVKD. V lost 2 bases and J 4 bases, leaving 5 bases between the germline ends. This CDR3 is 12 amino acids long. The CDR3 DNA reads TGTGCCATCAGTGAGGGAGTCTATGGCTACACCTTC. Translating it yields CAISEGVYGYTF.

V usage is TRBV3-1 (or the pseudogene TRBV3-2) and J usage is TRBJ1-5; D remains ambiguous. Trimming took off 1 base at V and 11 bases at J, with 12 bases between the two ends. The V gene's germline CDR1 is LGHDT and CDR2 YNNKEL (reference sequence). The CDR3 loop spans 13 amino acids. Here the CDR3 reads CASSQGGFGTQHF. The CDR3 region has the DNA TGTGCCAGCAGCCAAGGTGGGTTCGGGACCCAGCATTTT.

The chain joins TRBV9 to TRBJ2-3; 13 bases line up with TRBD2. The CDR3 is 17 residues long. CDR1 and CDR2 (germline): SGDLS, YYNGEE. With V trimmed by 3 bases and J by 0 bases, 4 bases remained unmatched. CDR3 nucleotides: TGTGCCAGCAGCGCAAGGACTAGCGGGAGTAGCACAGATACGCAGTATTTT. The encoded protein is CASSARTSGSSTDTQYF.

The V gene is TRBV5-6, the J gene TRBJ2-1, with no clear D. CDR3 length: 13 amino acids. Trimming removed 1 base at V and 4 bases at J, with 6 bases between. CDR1 and CDR2 (germline): SGHDT, YYEEEE. In DNA, the CDR3 is TGTGCCAGCAGCTTGACAGTTTACAATGAGCAGTTCTTC. This encodes CASSLTVYNEQFF.

This chain connects TRBV18 to TRBJ1-5; 11 bases line up with TRBD1. Per germline, CDR1 KGHSH and CDR2 LQKENI. V shed 5 bases, J shed 5 bases, and the junction held 14 bases outside the gene matches. This CDR3 is built from 18 residues. The CDR3 loop is CASSSIGQGALRDQPQHF. CDR3 in DNA: TGTGCCAGCTCATCGATAGGACAGGGGGCTCTGAGGGATCAGCCCCAGCATTTT.

V and J are TRBV5-1 and TRBJ1-1, with 7 bases fitting TRBD1. Germline V CDR1 and CDR2: SGHRS, YFSETQ. This CDR3 has 15 amino acids. V lost 0 bases to trimming and J lost 4 bases; unmatched junction nucleotides: 6. The CDR3 loop reads CASSLETGVATEAFF. CDR3 bases: TGCGCCAGCAGCTTGGAAACAGGGGTGGCCACTGAAGCTTTCTTT.

This clone appeared once. The chain has TRBV7-9 and TRBJ1-2; the match to TRBD1 covers 8 bases. CDR1 is SEHNR and CDR2 is FQNEAQ in the germline V gene (reference sequence). V trimming: 5 bases; J trimming: 4 bases; junction bases outside the gene matches: 6. The CDR3 length is 14 residues. The CDR3: CASSPLGQGYGYTF. The CDR3 DNA reads TGTGCCAGCAGCCCCCTAGGACAGGGCTATGGCTACACCTTC.

The chain joins TRBV6-5 to TRBJ2-7; a weak D match, TRBD1 (6 bases). Per the germline V gene, CDR1 is MNHEY and CDR2 is SVGAGI. Trimming took 7 bases from V and 0 from J, leaving 13 bases between them. There are 14 residues in the CDR3. The CDR3 here is CASTRGGSSYEQYF. As DNA, the CDR3 is TGTGCCAGCACGCGAGGGGGAAGCTCCTACGAGCAGTACTTC.

The rearrangement joins TRBV5-1 to TRBJ1-3; D remains ambiguous. Germline-derived CDR1 and CDR2 are SGHRS and YFSETQ. Trimming removed 0 bases at V and 2 bases at J, with 6 bases between. The CDR3 consists of 14 residues. The CDR3, as DNA: TGCGCCAGCAGCTTGGACAGCACTGGAAACACCATATATTTT. Amino acid sequence: CASSLDSTGNTIYF.

The chain recombines TRBV6-5 with TRBJ1-6, with D possibly TRBD1 on 5 matching bases. The CDR3 loop spans 14 amino acids. The germline V gene has CDR1 MNHEY and CDR2 SVGAGI. Trimming pared 6 bases from V and 6 bases from J, leaving 12 bases between. In DNA form, the CDR3 reads TGTGCCAGCAGCAGAGACAGTACTAATTCACCCCTCCACTTT. Translating gives CASSRDSTNSPLHF.

The J gene is TRBJ2-1, the V gene TRBV7-8, with a tentative D call TRBD2 (5 bases). Germline CDR1 is SGHVS and CDR2 is FQNEAQ. Trimming took 1 base from V and 1 from J, leaving 14 bases between them. The CDR3 runs 17 residues. CDR3: CASSLVLAGGSYNEQFF. The CDR3 region has the DNA TGTGCCAGCAGCTTAGTTCTAGCCGGCGGTTCCTACAATGAGCAGTTCTTC.

CDR3 loop: CASSPPRGGGAPGEQYF. CDR3 DNA sequence: TGTGCCAGCTCACCACCCAGGGGAGGGGGAGCCCCGGGAGAGCAGTACTTC. The chain links TRBV18 to TRBJ2-7; tentatively, D is TRBD2 (7 bases). V was trimmed by 0 bases and J by 7 bases, leaving 22 bases between them. CDR3 length: 17 residues. Germline V gene lookup returns CDR1 KGHSH and CDR2 LQKENI.

This sequence joins TRBV28 and TRBJ2-7, with D perhaps matching TRBD1 (5 bases). Trimming removed 5 bases at V and 7 bases at J, with 12 bases between. CDR1 MDHEN and CDR2 SYDVKM come from the germline V gene. This CDR3 is built from 12 residues. In DNA, the CDR3 is TGTGCCAGCAGTACCCAGGGTTTTGAGCAGTACTTC. Translated, it gives CASSTQGFEQYF.

V usage is TRBV24-1 and J usage is TRBJ1-1; no clear D. V was pared by 7 bases and J by 3 bases, with 5 bases between. There are 11 residues in the CDR3. Germline V lookup: CDR1 KGHDR, CDR2 SFDVKD. In DNA, the CDR3 is TGTGCCACCAGCCGGGACACTGAAGCTTTCTTT. It translates to CATSRDTEAFF.

The J gene is TRBJ2-1, the V gene TRBV7-9, with D maybe TRBD2 (6 bases). Germline V CDR1 and CDR2: SEHNR, FQNEAQ (reference sequence). The CDR3 length is 15 residues. V lost 4 bases and J 7 bases, leaving 17 bases between the germline ends. CDR3 in amino acids: CASSSSGTPLNEQFF. The CDR3 nucleotides read TGTGCCAGCAGCTCATCCGGGACTCCCTTAAATGAGCAGTTCTTC.

V is TRBV19 and J is TRBJ1-2; 9 bases match TRBD1. This CDR3 spans 15 amino acids. The V gene's germline CDR1 is LNHDA and CDR2 SQIVND (reference sequence). Germline trimming cut 4 bases from V and 4 bases from J; bases unmatched to any gene: 7. The CDR3 spells CASSTTGQGFYGYTF. In nucleotides, the CDR3 is TGTGCCAGTAGTACTACGGGACAGGGTTTCTATGGCTACACCTTC. The full variable domain, its missing parts supplied by reference TRBV19 and TRBJ1-2, is DGGITQSPKYLFRKEGQNVTLSCEQNLNHDAMYWYRQDPGQGLRLIYYSQIVNDFQKGDIAEGYSVSREKKESFPLTVTSAQKNPTAFYLCASSTTGQGFYGYTFGSGTRLTVV.

This sequence joins TRBV27 and TRBJ2-7, with 9 bases matching TRBD1. The germline V gene has CDR1 MNHEY and CDR2 SMNVEV (reference sequence). The CDR3 length is 18 residues. Germline trimming cut 5 bases from V and 0 bases from J; bases unmatched to any gene: 14. This CDR3 is CASSPLTGTGMSSYEQYF. The CDR3 DNA sequence: TGTGCCAGCAGTCCTCTGACCGGGACAGGGATGAGCTCCTACGAGCAGTACTTC.

The chain carries TRBV19 and TRBJ1-5, with 8 nucleotides matching TRBD1. V shed 5 bases and J 2 bases; nucleotides not matched to a gene: 5. The CDR3 runs 15 residues. The germline V gene encodes CDR1 LNHDA and CDR2 SQIVND (reference sequence). The CDR3 DNA is TGTGCCAGTAGTCTTATGACAGGGGGCAATCAGCCCCAGCATTTT. It encodes CASSLMTGGNQPQHF.

V gene TRBV28 combines with J gene TRBJ2-7; D remains unclear. Looked up from germline, CDR1 is MDHEN and CDR2 is SYDVKM. This CDR3 has 14 amino acids. Trimming shortened V by 7 bases and J by 5 bases, and 18 bases separated the two germline ends. The CDR3: CASTLGSLSHEQYF. CDR3 nucleotides: TGTGCCAGCACCCTAGGTAGTCTTTCGCACGAGCAGTACTTC.

The V call is TRBV24-1, the J call TRBJ2-5; TRBD2 matches at 7 bases. The germline gives CDR1 KGHDR, CDR2 SFDVKD. The CDR3 length is 15 residues. Trimming took 4 bases from V and 3 from J; bases not matched to a gene: 7. CDR3 region: CATSDPSSGKETQYF. CDR3 DNA: TGTGCCACCAGTGACCCCTCTAGCGGAAAAGAGACCCAGTACTTC.

The rearrangement uses TRBV25-1 and TRBJ1-1, with 8 positions matching TRBD1. V gave up 0 bases and J gave up 1 base; unmatched junction bases: 4. Germline V CDR1 and CDR2: MGHDK, SYGVNS. The CDR3 runs to 16 residues. For the CDR3, the DNA is TGTGCCAGCAGTGAATACAGGACAGGGTCGAACACTGAAGCTTTCTTT. Translating it yields CASSEYRTGSNTEAFF.

The J gene is TRBJ1-1, the V gene TRBV7-2; unclear D gene. Trimming took 1 base from V and 6 from J, leaving 6 bases between them. Germline lookup yields CDR1 SGHTA and CDR2 FQGNSA. The CDR3 extends over 12 amino acids. CDR3 sequence (DNA): TGTGCCAGCAGCTTAGACGTAGCTGAAGCTTTCTTT. The encoded protein is CASSLDVAEAFF.

This rearrangement joins TRBV28 to TRBJ1-6; no definite D call. The germline gives CDR1 MDHEN, CDR2 SYDVKM. V was cut by 11 bases and J by 6 bases, with 11 bases left in between. This CDR3 comprises 12 residues. CDR3 DNA: TGTGCCCTTAGTGGTGGTAATTCACCCCTCCACTTT. Protein sequence: CALSGGNSPLHF.